These 31 T cell receptor beta chains came from one sample sequenced in a study of shared clonotypes between healthy human individuals. TCRdb's copy holds only in-frame clones and misses some; the assay was immunoSEQ multiplex PCR. The data show over a million clones, with approximately 98% seen just once and roughly 0.42% held by the top ten. Source material: naive CD4+ T cells sorted from blood. This sample's subset: CD45RA+ positively selected. The source is a man aged 25-40 years in good health.

The gene calls are TRBV7-8 and TRBJ2-3; no firm D call. The germline gives CDR1 SGHVS, CDR2 FQNEAQ. This CDR3 contains 12 residues. Trimming removed 7 bases at V and 0 bases at J, with 5 bases between. CDR3 sequence reads: CASTLSTDTQYF. The CDR3 DNA follows: TGTGCCAGCACCCTAAGCACAGATACGCAGTATTTT.

The chain combines TRBV5-4 with TRBJ1-2; D unresolved. Trimming removed 1 base at V and 3 bases at J, with 7 bases between. The CDR3 loop spans 13 amino acids. CDR1 is SGHNT, CDR2 YYREEE, per germline (reference sequence). The CDR3 protein is CASSLYADYGYTF. Here the CDR3 DNA reads TGTGCCAGCAGCTTGTATGCTGACTATGGCTACACCTTC.

V gene TRBV5-1 combines with J gene TRBJ1-1, with D possibly matching TRBD1 (5 bases). V gave up 5 bases and J gave up 3 bases, with 14 bases separating them. Per the germline V gene, CDR1 is SGHRS and CDR2 is YFSETQ. This CDR3 is 14 amino acids long. CDR3 DNA sequence: TGCGCCAGCAGTTTCGTGGGGGGTGACACTGAAGCTTTCTTT. It encodes CASSFVGGDTEAFF.

The chain has TRBV2 and TRBJ2-3; tentatively, D is TRBD2 (6 bases). The V gene lost 4 bases and the J gene lost 2 bases, with 16 bases spanning the gap. Germline assignment: CDR1 SNHLY and CDR2 FYNNEI. The CDR3 consists of 16 residues. The CDR3 is CASSAMGAGLTDTQYF. Written as DNA, the CDR3 is TGTGCCAGCAGTGCCATGGGCGCGGGACTCACAGATACGCAGTATTTT.

This chain joins TRBV5-6 and TRBJ2-7; D is uncertain. The CDR3 is 12 amino acids. V gave up 2 bases and J gave up 6 bases, with 9 bases separating them. CDR1 and CDR2 (germline): SGHDT, YYEEEE. The CDR3 nucleotides are TGTGCCAGCAGCTTACCCATATCCGAGCAGTACTTC. Translating gives CASSLPISEQYF.

The chain carries TRBV27 and TRBJ2-7; tentatively, D is TRBD2 (6 bases). Trimming shortened V by 5 bases and J by 7 bases, and 15 bases separated the two germline ends. The CDR3 spans 13 residues. CDR1 MNHEY and CDR2 SMNVEV come from the germline V gene (reference sequence). The CDR3 sequence is CASSQTGVREQYF. The CDR3 region has the DNA TGTGCCAGCAGTCAGACGGGGGTGCGTGAGCAGTACTTC.

This chain joins TRBV5-1 and TRBJ2-7; 9 nucleotides agree with TRBD2. This CDR3 contains 16 residues. In germline, CDR1 is SGHRS, CDR2 YFSETQ. With 3 bases clipped from V and 0 bases from J, the junction kept 7 bases outside the gene matches. The DNA of the CDR3 is TGCGCCAGCAGCTACGGACTAGCGCCCAGCTCCTACGAGCAGTACTTC. Translation gives CASSYGLAPSSYEQYF.

The CDR3 region is CASSLKDRYEQYF. Here the CDR3 DNA reads TGTGCCAGCAGCTTAAAGGACAGATACGAGCAGTACTTC. This chain connects TRBV5-6 to TRBJ2-7; D might be TRBD1 (6 bases). V was shortened by 2 bases and J by 4 bases, with 10 bases between the two germline ends. CDR1 and CDR2 from the germline V gene are SGHDT and YYEEEE. This CDR3 is built from 13 residues.

This sequence joins TRBV6-6 and TRBJ2-7, with 13 bases aligning to TRBD2. The junction had 3 bases not matched to a gene; V was cut back by 2 bases and J by 2 bases. Germline V CDR1 and CDR2: MNHNY, SVGAGI (reference sequence). The CDR3 has 16 residues. CDR3 DNA sequence: TGTGCCAGCAGTTACCCCGGACTAGCGGGAGCCTACGAGCAGTACTTC. Protein product: CASSYPGLAGAYEQYF.

This clone was seen just once. CDR3 nucleotide sequence: TGTGCCAGCAGCTTGTGGGAGTTAAGCACAGATACGCAGTATTTT. It encodes CASSLWELSTDTQYF. The chain recombines TRBV7-6 with TRBJ2-3; D might be TRBD2 (5 bases). The CDR3 covers 15 residues. CDR1 and CDR2 (germline): SGHVS, FNYEAQ. Between the trimmed V and J ends, which lost 3 bases and 0 bases, there was a span of 10 bases.

The V gene is TRBV12-5, the J gene TRBJ2-2; 7 bases align to TRBD2. V shed 3 bases, J shed 1 base, and the junction held 8 bases outside the gene matches. CDR1 and CDR2 (germline): LGHNT, FRNRAP. The CDR3 length is 17 residues. The CDR3 DNA reads TGTGCTAGTGGTTTATCCTTCAAGCGGGGGAACACCGGGGAGCTGTTTTTT. Protein: CASGLSFKRGNTGELFF.

This chain's CDR3 is CASSSGTANTEAFF. As DNA, the CDR3 is TGTGCCAGCAGCTCCGGGACAGCGAACACTGAAGCTTTCTTT. The chain is built from TRBV7-8 and TRBJ1-1; 7 bases are shared with TRBD1. Unmatched junction bases numbered 3, after V lost 4 bases and J lost 1 base. This CDR3 region has 14 residues. CDR1 and CDR2 from the germline V gene are SGHVS and FQNEAQ.

The J gene is TRBJ2-4, the V gene TRBV6-6, with unresolved D. Deletions cut 2 bases from V and 4 bases from J, with 9 bases between. There are 14 residues in the CDR3. Germline lookup yields CDR1 MNHNY and CDR2 SVGAGI (reference sequence). CDR3 coding DNA: TGTGCCAGCAGTTACGAGGACCTGAAAAACATTCAGTACTTC. Its translation: CASSYEDLKNIQYF.

This chain joins TRBV27 and TRBJ2-7; D might be TRBD1 (7 bases). CDR3 length equals 15 residues. Germline CDR1 MNHEY, CDR2 SMNVEV (reference sequence). Trimming removed 5 bases from V and 4 bases from J, with 18 bases in between. The CDR3 sequence: CASSLQTGRLYEQYF. DNA of the CDR3: TGTGCCAGCAGTCTCCAGACAGGGAGGTTGTACGAGCAGTACTTC.

The V call is TRBV7-3, the J call TRBJ2-1, with 9 nucleotides matching TRBD2. From germline, CDR1 is SGHTA and CDR2 FQGTGA. Trimming cost V 3 bases and J 3 bases; bases outside gene matches: 6. This CDR3 is built from 16 residues. The CDR3 bases are TGTGCCAGCAGCTTTAAGTTAGCGGGGGACTACAATGAGCAGTTCTTC. This sequence encodes CASSFKLAGDYNEQFF.

The chain couples TRBV18 to TRBJ2-7, with a tentative D call TRBD1 (5 bases). This CDR3 has 15 residues. Trimming left V 2 bases short and J 6 bases short, with 17 bases between. Germline CDR1 and CDR2: KGHSH and LQKENI. The CDR3 bases are TGTGCCAGCTCACCATCATCTGGGGCAGGGTCCGAGCAGTACTTC. It yields the protein CASSPSSGAGSEQYF.

The CDR3 nucleotides are TGTGCCAGCTCACCGCGGGAGGGGAACACTGAAGCTTTCTTT. This sequence encodes CASSPREGNTEAFF. The chain is built from TRBV18 and TRBJ1-1; D gene uncertain. The V end lost 3 bases, the J end lost 1 base, and 9 bases lay between the germline ends. This CDR3 comprises 14 residues. The germline V gene has CDR1 KGHSH and CDR2 LQKENI.

V gene TRBV27 combines with J gene TRBJ1-5; no clear D. Germline V gives CDR1 MNHEY, CDR2 SMNVEV (reference sequence). This CDR3 region has 12 residues. V was shortened by 5 bases and J by 3 bases, with 5 bases between the two germline ends. DNA of the CDR3: TGTGCCAGCAGTCCCCTCAATCAGCCCCAGCATTTT. This encodes CASSPLNQPQHF.

The chain is built from TRBV5-1 and TRBJ2-1; 9 bases line up with TRBD1. The CDR3 spans 17 residues. The V segment lost 3 bases and the J segment 4 bases; nucleotides outside the gene matches: 11. CDR1 and CDR2 from the germline V gene are SGHRS and YFSETQ. The DNA of the CDR3 is TGCGCCAGCAGCTACACAACCGGGACAGGGATTTACAATGAGCAGTTCTTC. Its translation is CASSYTTGTGIYNEQFF.

This rearrangement joins TRBV30 to TRBJ1-4; D perhaps matches TRBD1 (5 bases). The V end was cut by 5 bases, the J end by 0 bases, with 19 bases between. The CDR3 has 17 residues. CDR1 is GTSNPN, CDR2 SVGIG, per germline (reference sequence). The CDR3, as DNA: TGTGCCTGGGTCCCACTCCGAGACAGCGCAACTAATGAAAAACTGTTTTTT. Protein: CAWVPLRDSATNEKLFF.

This chain links TRBV29-1 with TRBJ2-3; D unclear. Germline V gene sequence: CDR1 SQVTM, CDR2 ANQGSEA. CDR3 length: 10 amino acids. V was clipped by 3 bases and J by 8 bases, with 6 bases between them. The CDR3 region is CSVEAGTQYF. The DNA of the CDR3 is TGCAGCGTTGAGGCTGGTACGCAGTATTTT.

The count of this clone is one. The rearrangement links TRBV5-1 to TRBJ2-5; 14 positions agree with TRBD2. V dropped 4 bases and J dropped 2; count of bases not matched to a gene: 7. The CDR3 is 17 residues long. Germline V gene data show CDR1 as SGHRS and CDR2 as YFSETQ. CDR3 loop: CASSPGLAGELQETQYF. CDR3 nucleotides: TGCGCCAGCAGCCCGGGACTAGCGGGAGAGTTACAAGAGACCCAGTACTTC. Drawing the rest from reference TRBV5-1 and TRBJ2-5, the complete variable domain is KAGVTQTPRYLIKTRGQQVTLSCSPISGHRSVSWYQQTPGQGLQFLFEYFSETQRNKGNFPGRFSGRQFSNSRSEMNVSTLELGDSALYLCASSPGLAGELQETQYFGPGTRLLVL.

The gene calls are TRBV28 and TRBJ1-5; D gene unclear. Deletions cut 6 bases from V and 13 bases from J, with 19 bases between. The CDR3 length is 13 residues. Germline V gives CDR1 MDHEN, CDR2 SYDVKM. CDR3 bases: TGTGCCAGCAGCCGACTGACACCTCGAGAGCAGCATTTT. Translated, it gives CASSRLTPREQHF.

The rearrangement links TRBV9 to TRBJ1-5, with 7 bases matching TRBD1. This CDR3 has 14 residues. The J segment lost 3 bases and the V segment lost 4 bases, leaving 4 bases of the junction unmatched. Germline CDR1 is SGDLS and CDR2 is YYNGEE. DNA of the CDR3: TGTGCCAGCAGCCCGGACAGGAACAATCAGCCCCAGCATTTT. Protein: CASSPDRNNQPQHF. Drawing the rest from reference TRBV9 and TRBJ1-5, the complete variable domain is DSGVTQTPKHLITATGQRVTLRCSPRSGDLSVYWYQQSLDQGLQFLIQYYNGEERAKGNILERFSAQQFPDLHSELNLSSLELGDSALYFCASSPDRNNQPQHFGDGTRLSIL.

The chain combines TRBV4-3 with TRBJ2-2, with 10 bases identical to TRBD1. Germline V CDR1 and CDR2: LGHNA, YSLEER. V trimming: 1 base; J trimming: 6 bases; junction bases outside the gene matches: 8. This CDR3 spans 17 amino acids. In DNA, the CDR3 is TGCGCCAGCAGCCAAGTTTTTAGGACAGGGGGATCCGGGGAGCTGTTTTTT. This codes for CASSQVFRTGGSGELFF.

The CDR3: CASTGGGRGEQYF. The CDR3 DNA follows: TGTGCCAGCACAGGGGGCGGACGCGGCGAGCAGTACTTC. The rearrangement uses TRBV19 and TRBJ2-7; 9 positions agree with TRBD1. This CDR3 is built from 13 residues. CDR1 and CDR2 from the germline V gene are LNHDA and SQIVND (reference sequence). V was clipped by 9 bases and J by 6 bases; unmatched bases: 9.

The chain employs TRBV5-1 and TRBJ2-1; 15 bases agree with TRBD2. V dropped 0 bases and J dropped 0; count of bases not matched to a gene: 4. The CDR3 totals 19 residues. Germline V gene sequence: CDR1 SGHRS, CDR2 YFSETQ. CDR3 loop: CASSLVGTSGGSSYNEQFF. As DNA, the CDR3 is TGCGCCAGCAGCTTGGTTGGGACTAGCGGGGGGAGCTCCTACAATGAGCAGTTCTTC.

The chain carries TRBV27 and TRBJ2-3; the D call may be TRBD1 or TRBD2 (5 bases each). V shed 3 bases and J shed 2 bases, with 15 bases lying between them. The CDR3 runs 16 residues. Germline-derived CDR1 and CDR2 are MNHEY and SMNVEV (reference sequence). CDR3 protein: CASSLKGRGDTDTQYF. CDR3 nucleotides: TGTGCCAGCAGTTTGAAGGGACGGGGAGACACAGATACGCAGTATTTT.

About this clone itself: The same CDR3 arises from other DNA sequences in this sample as well. V usage is TRBV5-1 and J usage is TRBJ2-2, with a weak D call TRBD1 (6 bases). CDR3 length equals 13 residues. Trimming removed 3 bases at V and 5 bases at J, with 8 bases between. Germline-derived CDR1 and CDR2 are SGHRS and YFSETQ. CDR3 DNA sequence: TGCGCCAGCAGCTCACAGGGTACCGGGGAGCTGTTTTTT. It is translated as CASSSQGTGELFF.

In its sample, this clone was seen once. CDR3 coding DNA: TGTGCCAGCAGTTATACAGGGGTAGTCGGCAATCAGCCCCAGCATTTT. Its translation is CASSYTGVVGNQPQHF. The chain carries TRBV27 and TRBJ1-5; 7 bases match TRBD1. The CDR3 sequence is 16 residues long. The V segment lost 4 bases and the J segment 2 bases; nucleotides outside the gene matches: 8. The germline V gene encodes CDR1 MNHEY and CDR2 SMNVEV (reference sequence).

This rearrangement joins TRBV15 to TRBJ1-4; TRBD1 is a possible D gene (5 bases). This CDR3 is built from 17 residues. From germline, CDR1 is LNHNV and CDR2 YYDKDF (reference sequence). The germline V and J ends were trimmed by 1 base and 4 bases, with 16 bases remaining between them. In DNA form, the CDR3 reads TGTGCCACCAGCAGAGTTGTTGGGGGGATAATTAATGAAAAACTGTTTTTT. It encodes CATSRVVGGIINEKLFF.